The rows below give T cell receptor beta chains drawn from one sample of a study of T cell responses to AZD1222 COVID-19 vaccine. The protocol was immunoSEQ multiplex PCR, while the TCRdb copy is restricted to in-frame clones and leaves out a portion. Among over 110,000 clones listed, around 90% were seen once. Sequenced here: peripheral blood, sampled on day 0 of AZD1222 vaccination. The receptors stem from an adult in good health. Both conserved end residues are part of each CDR3. The D gene is left open where the match is weak. A row's size may be missing; if present it is once, few, many or a size class.

abundance	v_gene	j_gene	d_gene	CDR3aa	CDR3nt
.	TRBV30	TRBJ2-2	.	CAWRLLTGELFF	TGTGCCTGGCGACTTTTGACCGGGGAGCTGTTTTTT
.	TRBV11-2	TRBJ2-7	.	CASSPTGGGSEQYF	TGTGCCAGCAGCCCCACAGGGGGGGGCTCCGAGCAGTACTTC
.	TRBV28	TRBJ1-5	TRBD1	CASSTYRGVNQPQHF	TGTGCCAGCAGCACATACAGGGGGGTAAATCAGCCCCAGCATTTT
.	TRBV11-2	TRBJ2-1	TRBD2	CASSLDWGLAGVWQFF	TGTGCCAGCAGCTTAGACTGGGGACTAGCGGGAGTATGGCAGTTCTTC
.	TRBV24-1	TRBJ1-3	.	CATSGSGNTIYF	TGTGCCACCAGTGGCTCTGGAAACACCATATATTTT
.	TRBV11-2	TRBJ2-6	.	CASSSLKGSGANVLTF	TGTGCCAGCAGCTCCCTTAAGGGCTCTGGGGCCAACGTCCTGACTTTC
.	TRBV5-1	TRBJ2-1	.	CASSPQGGYNEQFF	TGCGCCAGCAGCCCGCAGGGGGGATACAATGAGCAGTTCTTC
.	TRBV6-4	TRBJ2-6	.	CASSGDMSANVLTF	TGTGCCAGCAGTGGAGATATGTCAGCCAACGTCCTGACTTTC
.	TRBV27	TRBJ2-7	TRBD2	CASSILAGEEQYF	TGTGCCAGCAGTATACTAGCGGGAGAAGAGCAGTACTTC
.	TRBV7-2	TRBJ1-5	.	CASSLTRGSNQPQHF	TGTGCCAGCAGCTTAACAAGGGGTAGCAATCAGCCCCAGCATTTT
.	TRBV7-9	TRBJ2-7	.	CASSTRKEAGEQYF	TGTGCCAGCAGCACCCGAAAAGAGGCTGGCGAGCAGTACTTC
.	TRBV27	TRBJ2-1	TRBD2	CASSPTSPFSNEQFF	TGTGCCAGCAGCCCGACTAGCCCATTTAGCAATGAGCAGTTCTTC
.	TRBV6-2/TRBV6-3	TRBJ1-6	.	CASSSLDRSPLHF	TGTGCCAGCAGTTCCCTCGACCGATCACCCCTCCACTTT
.	TRBV7-8	TRBJ2-7	.	CASSSRRLSSYEQYF	TGTGCCAGCAGCTCAAGGCGCCTTAGCTCCTACGAGCAGTACTTC
.	TRBV19	TRBJ1-2	TRBD1	CASSTTTGVPYYGYTF	TGTGCCAGTAGTACGACCACAGGGGTACCTTACTATGGCTACACCTTC
.	TRBV4-2	TRBJ1-1	.	CASSQARGSEAFF	TGTGCCAGCAGCCAAGCGAGGGGATCTGAAGCTTTCTTT
.	TRBV11-3	TRBJ2-3	.	CASSLRGTTDTQYF	TGTGCCAGCAGCTTAAGGGGCACGACAGATACGCAGTATTTT
.	TRBV28	TRBJ2-7	.	CASSWGPGRVREQYF	TGTGCCAGCAGTTGGGGTCCGGGAAGGGTGCGCGAGCAGTACTTC
few	TRBV6-5	TRBJ2-7	.	CASSYGRTASYEQYF	TGTGCCAGCAGTTACGGGCGTACAGCCTCCTACGAGCAGTACTTC
.	TRBV7-8	TRBJ1-5	TRBD1	CASSLGRGYQPQHF	TGTGCCAGCAGCTTGGGCAGGGGGTACCAGCCCCAGCATTTT
once	TRBV7-9	TRBJ1-2	TRBD1	CASSSPGTGDRGYTF	TGTGCCAGCAGCTCCCCGGGGACAGGGGATCGTGGCTACACCTTC
.	TRBV6-4	TRBJ2-7	.	CASSEGDWDYEQYF	TGTGCCAGCAGTGAGGGGGACTGGGACTACGAGCAGTACTTC
.	TRBV11-3	TRBJ1-2	TRBD1	CASSPAGTDYGYTF	TGTGCCAGCAGCCCCGCCGGGACAGACTATGGCTACACCTTC
.	TRBV28	TRBJ1-1	TRBD1	CASSDSGTDTEAFF	TGTGCCAGCAGCGACTCCGGGACAGACACTGAAGCTTTCTTT
.	TRBV7-9	TRBJ1-3	.	CASSLAAGISGNTIYF	TGTGCCAGCAGCTTAGCGGCCGGTATCTCTGGAAACACCATATATTTT
.	TRBV9	TRBJ2-2	TRBD1	CASSVQGQGKWGELFF	TGTGCCAGCAGCGTACAAGGACAGGGAAAATGGGGGGAGCTGTTTTTT
.	TRBV27	TRBJ1-4	TRBD1	CASSYRGRLSLQATNEKLFF	TGTGCCAGCAGTTACAGGGGGCGTTTGTCCTTACAAGCAACTAATGAAAAACTGTTTTTT
once	TRBV5-6	TRBJ2-2	TRBD1	CASSSHRGGPAEELFF	TGTGCCAGCAGCAGCCACAGGGGTGGACCGGCGGAGGAGCTGTTTTTT
once	TRBV2	TRBJ2-5	.	CASRVGETQYF	TGTGCCAGCAGGGTAGGGGAGACCCAGTACTTC
.	TRBV2	TRBJ1-1	TRBD1	CASSPRTGENTEAFF	TGTGCCAGCAGCCCGAGGACAGGGGAAAACACTGAAGCTTTCTTT
few	TRBV5-8	TRBJ2-7	.	CASSLGAVGSYEQYF	TGTGCCAGCAGCTTGGGGGCAGTTGGGTCCTACGAGCAGTACTTC
.	TRBV14	TRBJ2-3	.	CASSQVTDPTTDTQYF	TGTGCCAGCAGCCAAGTCACGGACCCTACCACAGATACGCAGTATTTT
.	TRBV20-1	TRBJ2-7	.	CSASPDQYEQYF	TGCAGTGCTAGTCCGGACCAATACGAGCAGTACTTC
.	TRBV7-9	TRBJ1-5	.	CASSLGRENQPQHF	TGTGCCAGCAGCTTGGGCAGGGAAAATCAGCCCCAGCATTTT
.	TRBV10-3	TRBJ2-7	TRBD1	CAISEPTGGYSYEQYF	TGTGCCATCAGTGAGCCGACAGGGGGCTACTCCTACGAGCAGTACTTC
.	TRBV15	TRBJ1-6	.	CATSRDPSRNSPLHF	TGTGCCACCAGCAGAGACCCCTCGCGGAATTCACCCCTCCACTTT
.	TRBV24-1	TRBJ2-1	.	CATGEDRGSYNEQFF	TGTGCCACCGGGGAGGACCGCGGCTCCTACAATGAGCAGTTCTTC
.	TRBV29-1	TRBJ2-3	.	CSYSGLATDTQYF	TGCAGCTATTCTGGTCTTGCGACAGATACGCAGTATTTT
.	TRBV19	TRBJ1-1	.	CASSPRASNTEAFF	TGTGCCAGTAGTCCCAGGGCGTCGAACACTGAAGCTTTCTTT
.	TRBV5-8	TRBJ1-5	.	CASSLGPSNQPQHF	TGTGCCAGCAGCTTGGGCCCGAGCAATCAGCCCCAGCATTTT
.	TRBV7-2	TRBJ1-4	.	CASSDLVGKKLFF	TGTGCCAGCAGCGACCTCGTAGGGAAAAAACTGTTTTTT
few	TRBV5-1	TRBJ1-2	.	CASSLSPGRGYTF	TGCGCCAGCAGCTTGTCTCCCGGGCGCGGCTACACCTTC
.	TRBV19	TRBJ2-2	.	CAGGTVNTGELFF	TGTGCGGGCGGGACAGTTAACACCGGGGAGCTGTTTTTT
once	TRBV14	TRBJ2-1	.	CASSQTGTVSYNEQFF	TGTGCCAGCAGCCAAACCGGGACGGTCTCCTACAATGAGCAGTTCTTC
.	TRBV27	TRBJ2-2	.	CASSLGGGFRELFF	TGTGCCAGCAGTTTGGGGGGCGGATTCCGGGAGCTGTTTTTT
.	TRBV19	TRBJ1-6	TRBD1	CASSIDNRGSNSPLHF	TGTGCCAGTAGTATAGATAACAGGGGTTCGAATTCACCCCTCCACTTT
.	TRBV11-2	TRBJ2-7	.	CASRSLETYEQYF	TGTGCCAGCAGAAGCCTTGAGACCTACGAGCAGTACTTC
.	TRBV9	TRBJ2-1	TRBD2	CASSVGGRADQFF	TGTGCCAGCAGCGTAGGCGGGAGGGCCGATCAGTTCTTC
once	TRBV11-2	TRBJ1-1	TRBD1	CASSSRQGLNTEAFF	TGTGCCAGCAGCTCCAGACAGGGACTGAACACTGAAGCTTTCTTT
.	TRBV5-1	TRBJ2-7	TRBD1	CASSSGTGGYEQYF	TGCGCCAGCAGCTCCGGGACAGGGGGCTACGAGCAGTACTTC
.	TRBV30	TRBJ2-5	.	CAWNDGSEETQYF	TGTGCCTGGAATGACGGGAGCGAGGAGACCCAGTACTTC
.	TRBV4-1	TRBJ1-2	.	CASSLTGMGYGYTF	TGCGCCAGCAGCCTGACGGGGATGGGCTATGGCTACACCTTC
.	TRBV6-5	TRBJ2-5	.	CASSSRGGASQETQYF	TGTGCCAGCAGTTCCCGCGGCGGGGCCAGCCAAGAGACCCAGTACTTC